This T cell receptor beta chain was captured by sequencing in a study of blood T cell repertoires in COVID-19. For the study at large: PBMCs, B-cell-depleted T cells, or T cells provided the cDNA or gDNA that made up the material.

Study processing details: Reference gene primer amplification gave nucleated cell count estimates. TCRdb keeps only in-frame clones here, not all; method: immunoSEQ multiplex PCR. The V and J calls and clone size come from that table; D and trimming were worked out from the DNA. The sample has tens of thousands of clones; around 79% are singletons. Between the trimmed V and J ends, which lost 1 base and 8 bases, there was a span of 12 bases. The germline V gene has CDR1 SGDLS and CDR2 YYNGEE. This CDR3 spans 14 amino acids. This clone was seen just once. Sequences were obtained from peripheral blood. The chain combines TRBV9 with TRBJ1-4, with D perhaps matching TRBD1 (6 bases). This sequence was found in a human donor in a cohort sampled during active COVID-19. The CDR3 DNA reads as TGTGCCAGCAGCGTAAGAGGGGGAGTCGAAAAACTGTTTTTT. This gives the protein CASSVRGGVEKLFF.